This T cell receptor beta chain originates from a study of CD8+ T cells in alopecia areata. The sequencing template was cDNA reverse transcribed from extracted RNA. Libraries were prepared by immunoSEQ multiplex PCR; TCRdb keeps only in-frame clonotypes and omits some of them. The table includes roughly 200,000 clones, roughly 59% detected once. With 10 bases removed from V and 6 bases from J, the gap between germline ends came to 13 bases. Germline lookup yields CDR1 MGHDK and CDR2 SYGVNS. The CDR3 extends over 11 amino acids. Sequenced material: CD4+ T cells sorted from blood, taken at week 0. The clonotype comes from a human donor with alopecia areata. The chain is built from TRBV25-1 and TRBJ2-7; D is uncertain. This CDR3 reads CATDLVSEQYF. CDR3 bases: TGTGCCACCGACTTAGTCTCCGAGCAGTACTTC.